The clone carrying this T cell receptor beta chain was seen more than once but under ten times. In the same sample, other DNA sequences code for this CDR3. CDR1 and CDR2 (germline): MNHEY, SMNVEV (reference sequence). Trimming stripped 5 bases from V and 0 bases from J, with 7 bases between. The CDR3 covers 13 residues. This record comes from a study of cytotoxic CD8 clonotypes in ibrutinib-treated CLL. Looking at the study overall: Partial responders roughly 25, complete 2; roughly 12 progressed and some 14 stayed in remission by median roughly 70 months.

Profiled with immunoSEQ multiplex PCR; TCRdb holds only in-frame clones, not every one. Found here are about 330,000 clones, 60% to 80% of them singletons; the top ten hold roughly 6%. Material: PBMCs, obtained after 36 months of ibrutinib treatment. The rearrangement links TRBV27 to TRBJ1-1; the D is unclear. The TCR was taken from a human donor with chronic lymphocytic leukemia. This CDR3 is CASSRTVNTEAFF. CDR3 DNA: TGTGCCAGCAGTAGGACCGTGAACACTGAAGCTTTCTTT.